These 10 T cell receptor beta chains were sequenced from one sample in a study of blood T cell repertoires in COVID-19. Data came from immunoSEQ multiplex PCR; TCRdb stores just in-frame clones and leaves some out. The sample shows tens of thousands of clones, roughly 90% of them seen only once. The specimen was peripheral blood. Source of these receptors: an elderly woman with active COVID-19.

The sample holds a few counts of this clone. J is TRBJ2-1 and V is TRBV27; possible D gene TRBD2, 6 bases. Per the germline V gene, CDR1 is MNHEY and CDR2 is SMNVEV (reference sequence). CDR3 size: 14 residues. Trimming pared 10 bases from V and 7 bases from J, leaving 20 bases between. The CDR3 DNA reads TGTGCCACCTCCCCCCCGGGAGTGGATAATGAGCAGTTCTTC. It is translated as CATSPPGVDNEQFF.

The rearrangement uses TRBV7-2 and TRBJ2-2; a possible D gene is TRBD1 (6 bases). V was cut by 5 bases and J by 5 bases, with 18 bases left in between. Germline V gives CDR1 SGHTA, CDR2 FQGNSA. This CDR3 has 16 residues. CDR3 DNA sequence: TGTGCCAGCAGCGCCACCGGGACACCTAGAACCGGGGAGCTGTTTTTT. Its protein product is CASSATGTPRTGELFF.

As DNA, the CDR3 is TGTGCCAGTAGTATGGTCGCGCGGGATAATTCACCCCTCCACTTT. Translating it yields CASSMVARDNSPLHF. This chain uses TRBV19 with TRBJ1-6, with D unclear. V was trimmed by 3 bases and J by 5 bases, leaving 11 bases between them. Germline CDR1 LNHDA, CDR2 SQIVND (reference sequence). The CDR3 extends over 15 amino acids.

This chain connects TRBV11-2 to TRBJ2-3; maybe TRBD1 (6 bases). CDR3 length: 17 amino acids. Germline CDR1 is SGHAT and CDR2 is FQNNGV. V gave up 0 bases and J gave up 3 bases, with 16 bases separating them. As DNA, the CDR3 is TGTGCCAGCAGCTTAGAGTTGGGGGCCTGGGAAACAGATACGCAGTATTTT. This sequence encodes CASSLELGAWETDTQYF. Supplemented by reference TRBV11-2 and TRBJ2-3, the full variable domain reads EAGVAQSPRYKIIEKRQSVAFWCNPISGHATLYWYQQILGQGPKLLIQFQNNGVVDDSQLPKDRFSAERLKGVDSTLKIQPAKLEDSAVYLCASSLELGAWETDTQYFGPGTRLTVL.

The chain employs TRBV27 and TRBJ2-5; tentative D call: TRBD1 (6 bases). In germline, CDR1 is MNHEY, CDR2 SMNVEV (reference sequence). This CDR3 has 11 residues. The V end lost 8 bases, the J end lost 6 bases, and 10 bases lay between the germline ends. CDR3 DNA: TGTGCCAGCGGGCAGGGGAAGACCCAGTACTTC. Amino acid sequence: CASGQGKTQYF.

The rearrangement uses TRBV13 and TRBJ2-2; no definite D call. Germline assignment: CDR1 PRHDT and CDR2 FYEKMQ (reference sequence). The length of the CDR3 is 15 residues. Trimming pared 4 bases from V and 4 bases from J, leaving 13 bases between. The CDR3 bases are TGTGCCAGCAGCTCGTCCGGGTCCTCCACCGGGGAGCTGTTTTTT. It codes for CASSSSGSSTGELFF.

The chain has TRBV23-1 and TRBJ1-5; 9 nucleotides agree with TRBD1. TRBV23-1 is an ORF for which the function is uncertain. V lost 3 bases, J lost 6 bases, and 15 bases stayed unmatched. The CDR3 loop spans 18 amino acids. The CDR3 nucleotides are TGCGCCAGCAGTCACCTCGGGACAGGGAAGGTGTTAGGTCAGCCCCAGCATTTT. Protein sequence: CASSHLGTGKVLGQPQHF.

The V call is TRBV19, the J call TRBJ2-6; TRBD1 agrees at 7 bases. The ends lost 5 bases at V and 2 bases at J; junction bases unmatched: 15. CDR1 and CDR2 from the germline V gene are LNHDA and SQIVND (reference sequence). There are 19 residues in the CDR3. In DNA form, the CDR3 reads TGTGCCAGTAGTCCCTCCGGGACAGCCACATACCCTGGGGCCAACGTCCTGACTTTC. Its protein is CASSPSGTATYPGANVLTF.

The CDR3 nucleotides read TGCGCCAGCAGCCAAGAACTAGCGGGGACCCTCAATGAGCAGTTCTTC. This gives the protein CASSQELAGTLNEQFF. The genes are TRBV4-1 and TRBJ2-1; TRBD2 agrees at 10 bases. Germline lookup yields CDR1 MGHRA and CDR2 YSYEKL. The CDR3 has 16 residues. V lost 0 bases and J lost 6; bases outside the gene matches: 5.

This chain uses TRBV6-6 with TRBJ1-2; maybe TRBD1 (5 bases). This CDR3 is built from 15 residues. Trimming cost V 0 bases and J 4 bases, with 12 bases left between them. The germline CDR1 and CDR2 sequences are MNHNY and SVGAGI (reference sequence). The CDR3 DNA reads TGTGCCAGCAGTTACTCGAGCGGGGGATTCTATGGCTACACCTTC. The encoded protein is CASSYSSGGFYGYTF.